The TCR beta chain described here comes from a study of blood T cell repertoires in COVID-19. Study details: Researchers got acute and convalescent COVID-19 samples from the United States, Italy and Spain.

Methods used by the authors: Amplification from reference gene primers served as the basis for estimated nucleated cell counts. Sequencing was performed with immunoSEQ multiplex PCR; in TCRdb, only in-frame clones are kept and a portion is missing. That table gives V, J and clone size, and the DNA gave D and trimming. The repertoire holds about 240,000 clones, with approximately 82% as singletons. Germline V gene data show CDR1 as SGHNT and CDR2 as YENEEA. The CDR3 is 18 amino acids. Trimming at V came to 0 bases and at J to 9 bases, leaving 17 bases not matched to a gene. The chain joins TRBV11-3 to TRBJ2-1; the match to TRBD2 covers 7 bases. The sequenced sample consisted of peripheral blood. This receptor was taken from a woman aged 18-35 years with acute or convalescent COVID-19. CDR3 in amino acids: CASSLDLGGSSRVGEQFF. The CDR3 DNA reads as TGTGCCAGCAGCTTAGATCTGGGCGGGAGTTCCCGGGTGGGTGAGCAGTTCTTC.